The entry below gives a single T cell receptor beta chain sequence along with its context. Its specificity is not known. Vbeta (60) and Jbeta (13) primers were used in the PCR. TCRdb keeps only in-frame clones here, not all; method: immunoSEQ multiplex PCR. The table has roughly 180,000 clones, approximately 88% seen once. This specimen comes from a study of cytomegalovirus exposure and HLA in healthy donors. Overall study results and limits: Judged likely to be a sequencing artifact was a cluster of highly shared sequence variants. In a later analysis, a genetic analysis reported fewer productive-TCR N-insertions in an Asian-associated ancestry cluster than the cohort average. Most CMV-associated TCR beta chains were later found to appear HLA-restricted.

The V end was cut by 3 bases, the J end by 3 bases, with 15 bases between. The V gene's germline CDR1 is SGDLS and CDR2 YYNGEE. CDR3 length equals 15 residues. The specimen was PBMCs. V and J are TRBV9 and TRBJ1-2; D uncertain. The receptor's source is a boy younger than 18 in good health and CMV-seronegative. CDR3 loop: CASSAPVQRDYGYTF. The CDR3 DNA reads as TGTGCCAGCAGCGCTCCCGTTCAACGGGACTATGGCTACACCTTC.